Following are 17 T cell receptor beta chains from one sample sequenced in a study of cytomegalovirus exposure and HLA in healthy donors. The method was immunoSEQ multiplex PCR; TCRdb's version includes in-frame clones alone and lacks a portion of them. There are 110,000 or so clones in the sample; around nine tenths occur only once, and about 2% lies in the top ten. The sequenced material came from PBMCs. These receptors were taken from a woman aged 18-30 years in good health and CMV-seronegative.

This clone was found a few times. The chain carries TRBV19 and TRBJ1-6, with unresolved D. Trimming pared 7 bases from V and 0 bases from J, leaving 4 bases between. This CDR3 region has 13 residues. Germline V lookup: CDR1 LNHDA, CDR2 SQIVND (reference sequence). CDR3 bases: TGTGCCAGTACGAGCTCCTATAATTCACCCCTCCACTTT. It translates to CASTSSYNSPLHF.

The chain links TRBV29-1 to TRBJ1-1; maybe TRBD1 (6 bases). Trimming pared 3 bases from V and 4 bases from J, leaving 15 bases between. The CDR3 is made up of 14 amino acids. CDR1 is SQVTM and CDR2 is ANQGSEA in the germline V gene. This chain's CDR3 is CSVDAGVKGTEAFF. Here the CDR3 DNA reads TGCAGCGTTGATGCAGGGGTAAAAGGCACTGAAGCTTTCTTT.

The J gene is TRBJ1-2, the V gene TRBV28, with D perhaps TRBD1 (5 bases). Germline assignment: CDR1 MDHEN and CDR2 SYDVKM. The CDR3 covers 13 residues. The V and J ends lost 7 bases and 4 bases respectively, with 13 bases between them. As DNA, the CDR3 is TGTGCCAGCACCATGGGGGGGGGCTATGGCTACACCTTC. Translation: CASTMGGGYGYTF.

The chain employs TRBV28 and TRBJ2-7, with 10 positions matching TRBD2. V lost 4 bases and J lost 3; bases outside the gene matches: 12. The germline V gene encodes CDR1 MDHEN and CDR2 SYDVKM. This CDR3 is built from 17 residues. The DNA for the CDR3 is TGTGCCAGCAGTTCCACGACTCTAGCGGGGGATGACTACGAGCAGTACTTC. This encodes CASSSTTLAGDDYEQYF. Variable domain in full (rest from reference TRBV28 and TRBJ2-7): DVKVTQSSRYLVKRTGEKVFLECVQDMDHENMFWYRQDPGLGLRLIYFSYDVKMKEKGDIPEGYSVSREKKERFSLILESASTNQTSMYLCASSSTTLAGDDYEQYFGPGTRLTVT.

The genes are TRBV4-2 and TRBJ2-3, with 7 bases that match TRBD2. This CDR3 has 16 residues. Germline CDR1 and CDR2: LGHNA and YNFKEQ. V lost 3 bases and J lost 0; bases outside the gene matches: 6. The DNA for the CDR3 is TGTGCCAGCAGCCAGGCGAGCGGGGATAGCACAGATACGCAGTATTTT. Protein sequence: CASSQASGDSTDTQYF.

The chain recombines TRBV18 with TRBJ1-1, with a weak D call TRBD1 (5 bases). This CDR3 has 18 amino acids. The germline CDR1 and CDR2 sequences are KGHSH and LQKENI. V lost 3 bases, J lost 3 bases, and 23 bases lay in between. The CDR3 region has the DNA TGTGCCAGCTCACCGTTACCGGGGGAGGCTGGACCCCACACTGAAGCTTTCTTT. It codes for CASSPLPGEAGPHTEAFF. Complete variable domain (other parts from reference TRBV18 and TRBJ1-1): NAGVMQNPRHLVRRRGQEARLRCSPMKGHSHVYWYRQLPEEGLKFMVYLQKENIIDESGMPKERFSAEFPKEGPSILRIQQVVRGDSAAYFCASSPLPGEAGPHTEAFFGQGTRLTVV.

This chain uses TRBV11-2 with TRBJ1-1; D is unclear. Looked up from germline, CDR1 is SGHAT and CDR2 is FQNNGV. The CDR3 extends over 12 amino acids. V lost 5 bases and J lost 6, with 10 bases in between. The CDR3 loop is CASSQIESEAFF. For the CDR3, the DNA is TGTGCCAGCAGCCAGATCGAATCTGAAGCTTTCTTT.

The rearrangement joins TRBV25-1 to TRBJ1-1; no clear D. The CDR3 covers 14 residues. Trimming took off 6 bases at V and 5 bases at J, with 16 bases between the two ends. From germline, CDR1 is MGHDK and CDR2 SYGVNS. In DNA, the CDR3 is TGTGCCAGCAGATGGGAGGGCCGGTGGACTGAAGCTTTCTTT. This codes for CASRWEGRWTEAFF.

Only a few counts were recorded for this clone. V and J are TRBV4-3 and TRBJ2-7, with D uncertain. The CDR3 has 13 residues. Germline V CDR1 and CDR2: LGHNA, YSLEER. Trimming took 0 bases from V and 4 from J, leaving 7 bases between them. The DNA for the CDR3 is TGCGCCAGCAGCCAAGAAATTCGGTACGAGCAGTACTTC. It is translated as CASSQEIRYEQYF.

The chain carries TRBV29-1 and TRBJ1-3; TRBD1 aligns across 7 bases. J gave up 4 bases and V 6 bases, and 3 bases lay outside the gene matches. The CDR3 covers 12 residues. Germline V lookup: CDR1 SQVTM, CDR2 ANQGSEA. The CDR3 sequence is CSVTGEGNTIYF. In DNA form, the CDR3 reads TGCAGCGTAACAGGGGAAGGAAACACCATATATTTT.

The rearrangement uses TRBV7-8 and TRBJ2-3, with 9 bases lining up with TRBD2. The germline V gene has CDR1 SGHVS and CDR2 FQNEAQ. The CDR3 is made up of 19 amino acids. J was trimmed by 7 bases and V by 0 bases; bases with no gene match: 17. The CDR3 here is CASSLAHVTTGTSRHTQYF. The CDR3 DNA is TGTGCCAGCAGCTTAGCGCATGTAACGACCGGGACTAGCCGTCATACGCAGTATTTT.

The V gene is TRBV18, the J gene TRBJ1-5; possible D gene TRBD1, 6 bases. The CDR3 consists of 14 residues. CDR1 and CDR2 from the germline V gene are KGHSH and LQKENI. Trimming cost V 5 bases and J 7 bases, with 15 bases left between them. The CDR3 is CASSAHREGQPQHF. The CDR3 bases are TGTGCCAGCTCAGCCCACAGGGAGGGGCAGCCCCAGCATTTT.

The V and J genes are TRBV6-1 and TRBJ2-1, with 9 bases matching TRBD2. V lost 4 bases, J lost 7 bases, and 11 bases stayed unmatched. In germline, CDR1 is MNHNS, CDR2 SASEGT. The CDR3 spans 16 residues. The CDR3 loop is CASSGGTSQRLNEQFF. The CDR3 coding sequence is TGTGCCAGCAGTGGGGGGACTAGCCAACGTTTGAATGAGCAGTTCTTC.

This clone was picked up one time. Written as DNA, the CDR3 is TGTGCCAGCTCACCGGGGGACAGGCCGAACACTGAAGCTTTCTTT. It codes for CASSPGDRPNTEAFF. This chain connects TRBV18 to TRBJ1-1; TRBD1 matches 8 bases. Germline V gene sequence: CDR1 KGHSH, CDR2 LQKENI. Unmatched junction bases numbered 4, after V lost 3 bases and J lost 1 base. The CDR3 runs to 15 residues.

This clone was seen just once. The chain combines TRBV5-1 with TRBJ2-5; no definite D call. The CDR3 length is 13 residues. V was pared by 4 bases and J by 2 bases, with 9 bases between. Germline V gene data show CDR1 as SGHRS and CDR2 as YFSETQ. This chain's CDR3 is CASSLTVQETQYF. CDR3 in DNA: TGCGCCAGCAGCCTTACAGTTCAAGAGACCCAGTACTTC.

The V call is TRBV7-9, the J call TRBJ2-1; D is uncertain. Deletions cut 6 bases from V and 5 bases from J, with 8 bases between. Germline CDR1 is SEHNR and CDR2 is FQNEAQ (reference sequence). The CDR3 is made up of 12 amino acids. The CDR3 sequence is CASRRDNNEQFF. CDR3 bases: TGTGCCAGCAGGAGAGATAACAATGAGCAGTTCTTC.

This chain links TRBV7-3 with TRBJ2-7; D perhaps matches TRBD2 (6 bases). The V and J ends lost 3 bases and 1 base respectively, with 7 bases between them. CDR1 is SGHTA and CDR2 is FQGTGA in the germline V gene. The CDR3 contains 13 residues. In nucleotides, the CDR3 is TGTGCCAGCAGCTTCGGGGGTTCCTACGAGCAGTACTTC. Translated: CASSFGGSYEQYF.